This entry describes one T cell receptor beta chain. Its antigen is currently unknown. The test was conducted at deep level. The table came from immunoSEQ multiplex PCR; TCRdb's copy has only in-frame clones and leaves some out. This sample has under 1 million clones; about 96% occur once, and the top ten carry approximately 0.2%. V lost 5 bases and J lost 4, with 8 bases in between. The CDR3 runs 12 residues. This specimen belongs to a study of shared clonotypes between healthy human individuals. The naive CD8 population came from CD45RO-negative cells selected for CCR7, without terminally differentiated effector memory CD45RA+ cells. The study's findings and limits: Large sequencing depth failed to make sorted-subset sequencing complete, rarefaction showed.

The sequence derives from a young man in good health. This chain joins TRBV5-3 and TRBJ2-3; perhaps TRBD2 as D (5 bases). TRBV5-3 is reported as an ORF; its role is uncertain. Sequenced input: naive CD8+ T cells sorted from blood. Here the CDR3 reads CARSRSADTQYF. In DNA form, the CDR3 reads TGTGCCAGAAGTCGTAGCGCAGATACGCAGTATTTT.